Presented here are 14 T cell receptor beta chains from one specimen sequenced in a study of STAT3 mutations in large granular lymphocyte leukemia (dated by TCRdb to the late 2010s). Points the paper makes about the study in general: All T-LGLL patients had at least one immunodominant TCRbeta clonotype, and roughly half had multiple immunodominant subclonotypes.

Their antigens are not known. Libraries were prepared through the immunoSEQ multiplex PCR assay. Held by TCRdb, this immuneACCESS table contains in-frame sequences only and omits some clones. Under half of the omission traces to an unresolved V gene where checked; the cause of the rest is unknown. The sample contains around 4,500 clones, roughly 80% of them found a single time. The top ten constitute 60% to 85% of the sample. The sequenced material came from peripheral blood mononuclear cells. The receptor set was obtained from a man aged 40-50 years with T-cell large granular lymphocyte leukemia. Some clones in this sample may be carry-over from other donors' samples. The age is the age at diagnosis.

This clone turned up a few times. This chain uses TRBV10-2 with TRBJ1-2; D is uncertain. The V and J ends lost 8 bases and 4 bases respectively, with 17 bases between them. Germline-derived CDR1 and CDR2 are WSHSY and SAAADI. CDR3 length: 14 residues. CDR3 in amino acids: CASAAVGRGYGYTF. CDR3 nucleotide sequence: TGCGCCAGCGCTGCCGTCGGCCGTGGCTATGGCTACACCTTC.

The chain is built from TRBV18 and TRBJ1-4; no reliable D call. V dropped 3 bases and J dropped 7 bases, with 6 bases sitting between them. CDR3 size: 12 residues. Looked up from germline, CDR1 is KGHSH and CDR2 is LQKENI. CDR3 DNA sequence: TGTGCCAGCTCACCCGGACGTGAAAAACTGTTTTTT. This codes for CASSPGREKLFF.

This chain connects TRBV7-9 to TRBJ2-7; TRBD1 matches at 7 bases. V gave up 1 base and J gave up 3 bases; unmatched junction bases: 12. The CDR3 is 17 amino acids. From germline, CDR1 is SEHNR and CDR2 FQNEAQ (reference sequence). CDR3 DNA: TGTGCCAGCAGCTTAGAGGGACAGTTTTTTCCTCGCTACGAGCAGTACTTC. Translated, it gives CASSLEGQFFPRYEQYF.

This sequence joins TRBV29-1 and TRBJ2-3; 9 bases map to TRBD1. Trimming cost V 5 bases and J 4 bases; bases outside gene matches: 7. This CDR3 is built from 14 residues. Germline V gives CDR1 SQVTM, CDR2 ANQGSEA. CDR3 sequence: CSVPPGQGADTQYF. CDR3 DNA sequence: TGCAGCGTTCCCCCGGGACAGGGCGCAGATACGCAGTATTTT.

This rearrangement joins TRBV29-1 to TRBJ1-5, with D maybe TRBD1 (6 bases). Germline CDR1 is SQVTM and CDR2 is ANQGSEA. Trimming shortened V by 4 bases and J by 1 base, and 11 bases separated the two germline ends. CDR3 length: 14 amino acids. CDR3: CSVVTRGSNQPQHF. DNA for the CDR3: TGCAGCGTTGTTACAAGGGGGAGCAATCAGCCCCAGCATTTT.

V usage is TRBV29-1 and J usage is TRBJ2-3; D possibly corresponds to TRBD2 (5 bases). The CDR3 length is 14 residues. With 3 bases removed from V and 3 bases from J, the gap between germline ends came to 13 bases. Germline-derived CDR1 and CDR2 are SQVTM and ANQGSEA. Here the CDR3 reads CSVDPGVRTDTQYF. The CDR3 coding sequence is TGCAGCGTTGACCCCGGGGTTCGTACAGATACGCAGTATTTT.

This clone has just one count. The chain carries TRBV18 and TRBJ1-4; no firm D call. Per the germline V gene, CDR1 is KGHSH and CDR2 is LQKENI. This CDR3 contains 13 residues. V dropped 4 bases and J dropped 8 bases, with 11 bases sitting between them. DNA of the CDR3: TGTGCCAGCTCACAACGACGGGGAGAAAAACTGTTTTTT. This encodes CASSQRRGEKLFF.

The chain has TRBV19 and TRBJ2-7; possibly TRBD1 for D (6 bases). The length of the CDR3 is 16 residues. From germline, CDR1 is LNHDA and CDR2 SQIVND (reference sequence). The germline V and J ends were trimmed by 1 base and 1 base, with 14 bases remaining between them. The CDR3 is CASSIGVGTRSYEQYF. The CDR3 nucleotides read TGTGCCAGTAGTATAGGGGTAGGGACAAGGTCCTACGAGCAGTACTTC.

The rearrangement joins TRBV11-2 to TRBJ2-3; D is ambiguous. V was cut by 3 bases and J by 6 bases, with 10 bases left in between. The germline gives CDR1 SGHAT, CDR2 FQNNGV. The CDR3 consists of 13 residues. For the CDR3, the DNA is TGTGCCAGCAGCTTTAGATGGGTGGATACGCAGTATTTT. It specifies CASSFRWVDTQYF.

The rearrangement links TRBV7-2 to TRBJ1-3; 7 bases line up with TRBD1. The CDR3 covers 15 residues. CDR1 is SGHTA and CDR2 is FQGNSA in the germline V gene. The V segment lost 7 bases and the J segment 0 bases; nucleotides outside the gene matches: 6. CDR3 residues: CASTLTGSSGNTIYF. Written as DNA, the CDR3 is TGTGCCAGCACCCTGACAGGGAGCTCTGGAAACACCATATATTTT.

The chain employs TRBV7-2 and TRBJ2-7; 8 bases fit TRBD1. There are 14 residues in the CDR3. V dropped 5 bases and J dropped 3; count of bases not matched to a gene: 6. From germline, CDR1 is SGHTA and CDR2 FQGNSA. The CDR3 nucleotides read TGTGCCAGCAGCCAAGACAGGGGAGGCTACGAGCAGTACTTC. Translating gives CASSQDRGGYEQYF.

CDR3 nucleotide sequence: TGCGCCAGCAGTACGACAGGCGGCTACACCTTC. Its translation: CASSTTGGYTF. The chain uses TRBV10-2 and TRBJ1-2, with D possibly being TRBD1 (6 bases). The germline V gene has CDR1 WSHSY and CDR2 SAAADI. There are 11 residues in the CDR3. The ends were cut back, 5 bases at V and 8 bases at J, with 9 bases in the middle.

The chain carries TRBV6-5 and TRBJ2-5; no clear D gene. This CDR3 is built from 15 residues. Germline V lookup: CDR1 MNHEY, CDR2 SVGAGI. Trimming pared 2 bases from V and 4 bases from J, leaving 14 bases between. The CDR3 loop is CASSYDWAPGETQYF. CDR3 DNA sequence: TGTGCCAGCAGTTACGACTGGGCACCCGGAGAGACCCAGTACTTC.

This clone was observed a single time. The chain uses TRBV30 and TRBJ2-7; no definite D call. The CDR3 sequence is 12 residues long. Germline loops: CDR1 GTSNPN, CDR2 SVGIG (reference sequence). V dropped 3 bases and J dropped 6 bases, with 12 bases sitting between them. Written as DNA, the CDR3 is TGTGCCTGGAGAGGCGATCGTCGCGAGCAGTACTTC. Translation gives CAWRGDRREQYF.